One and the same sample provided the 24 T cell receptor beta chains below, sequenced in a study of shared clonotypes between healthy human individuals. TCRdb's copy holds only in-frame clones and misses some; the assay was immunoSEQ multiplex PCR. There are around 2.1 million clones in the sample; about 92% occur only once, and around 1.7% lies in the top ten. CD8 cells regarded as naive lacked CD45RO, were positively chosen for CCR7, and omitted terminally differentiated effector memory CD45RA+ cells. Sequencing was carried out using naive CD8+ T cells from PBMCs. The receptors originated from a young man in good health. Some clones in this sample may be carry-over from other donors' samples.

V gene TRBV5-6 combines with J gene TRBJ2-3; the D gene is possibly TRBD1 (6 bases). V was clipped by 1 base and J by 2 bases, with 14 bases between them. Germline V gene lookup returns CDR1 SGHDT and CDR2 YYEEEE. The CDR3 covers 16 residues. This chain's CDR3 is CASSLTGSIFTDTQYF. CDR3 DNA sequence: TGTGCCAGCAGCTTGACAGGGTCTATCTTCACAGATACGCAGTATTTT. The full variable domain, rest sourced from reference TRBV5-6 and TRBJ2-3, is DAGVTQSPTHLIKTRGQQVTLRCSPKSGHDTVSWYQQALGQGPQFIFQYYEEEERQRGNFPDRFSGHQFPNYSSELNVNALLLGDSALYLCASSLTGSIFTDTQYFGPGTRLTVL.

This rearrangement joins TRBV27 to TRBJ2-1, with TRBD1 matching 7 bases. The germline CDR1 and CDR2 sequences are MNHEY and SMNVEV (reference sequence). V lost 5 bases and J lost 0; bases outside the gene matches: 4. The CDR3 extends over 15 amino acids. The CDR3 loop is CASSVDRVSYNEQFF. CDR3 nucleotides: TGTGCCAGCAGTGTAGACAGGGTCTCCTACAATGAGCAGTTCTTC.

This clone showed up just once. The rearrangement uses TRBV27 and TRBJ2-1; D possibly matches TRBD1 or TRBD2 (5 bases each). The CDR3 has 18 residues. Trimming left V 4 bases short and J 5 bases short, with 24 bases between. CDR1 is MNHEY, CDR2 SMNVEV, per germline (reference sequence). This CDR3 is CASSSPLRNRGAHNEQFF. CDR3 nucleotide sequence: TGTGCCAGCAGTTCCCCTTTGAGAAACCGGGGCGCCCACAATGAGCAGTTCTTC.

This chain links TRBV18 with TRBJ1-1; TRBD1 agrees at 8 bases. CDR3 length: 17 amino acids. The germline CDR1 and CDR2 sequences are KGHSH and LQKENI. With V trimmed by 3 bases and J by 6 bases, 15 bases remained unmatched. Here the CDR3 reads CASSPPQPTQGVPEAFF. DNA for the CDR3: TGTGCCAGCTCACCCCCCCAACCCACACAGGGGGTCCCTGAAGCTTTCTTT. The full variable domain, in which reference TRBV18 and TRBJ1-1 provide the parts outside the CDR3, is NAGVMQNPRHLVRRRGQEARLRCSPMKGHSHVYWYRQLPEEGLKFMVYLQKENIIDESGMPKERFSAEFPKEGPSILRIQQVVRGDSAAYFCASSPPQPTQGVPEAFFGQGTRLTVV.

The V gene is TRBV27, the J gene TRBJ2-7; D gene unclear. CDR3 size: 15 residues. From germline, CDR1 is MNHEY and CDR2 SMNVEV (reference sequence). V lost 1 base and J 3 bases, leaving 13 bases between the germline ends. The CDR3 loop reads CASSLYPVGSYEQYF. The DNA of the CDR3 is TGTGCCAGCAGTTTATACCCTGTTGGTAGCTACGAGCAGTACTTC.

This chain uses TRBV27 with TRBJ1-4; D unresolved. The CDR3 covers 13 residues. Germline CDR1 is MNHEY and CDR2 is SMNVEV (reference sequence). V lost 9 bases and J lost 0, with 8 bases in between. The CDR3 is CASKGATNEKLFF. The CDR3 DNA reads TGTGCCAGTAAGGGTGCAACTAATGAAAAACTGTTTTTT.

J is TRBJ2-7 and V is TRBV5-6; D might be TRBD2 (6 bases). In germline, CDR1 is SGHDT, CDR2 YYEEEE. The CDR3 spans 16 residues. Between the trimmed V and J ends, which lost 4 bases and 1 base, there was a span of 18 bases. In nucleotides, the CDR3 is TGTGCCAGCAGCCTCACCGGGAGAGAGGATTCCTACGAGCAGTACTTC. Translation: CASSLTGREDSYEQYF.

The chain couples TRBV29-1 to TRBJ2-7; D is perhaps TRBD2 (5 bases). This CDR3 is built from 14 residues. Germline assignment: CDR1 SQVTM and CDR2 ANQGSEA. The V end lost 4 bases, the J end lost 4 bases, and 17 bases lay between the germline ends. In nucleotides, the CDR3 is TGCAGCGTTGTAGACCACCATGAGGGTTACGAGCAGTACTTC. Residues: CSVVDHHEGYEQYF.

Notes on this clone: Different DNA sequences within this sample yield the same CDR3. This chain uses TRBV27 with TRBJ2-6; D is ambiguous. V dropped 4 bases and J dropped 3 bases, with 4 bases sitting between them. This CDR3 contains 13 residues. Germline CDR1 MNHEY, CDR2 SMNVEV (reference sequence). DNA of the CDR3: TGTGCCAGCAGTTCGGGTGGGGCCAACGTCCTGACTTTC. Translation: CASSSGGANVLTF.

This chain connects TRBV28 to TRBJ1-4; possibly TRBD1 for D (5 bases). Germline V gene sequence: CDR1 MDHEN, CDR2 SYDVKM. This CDR3 region has 14 residues. V was clipped by 6 bases and J by 2 bases, with 10 bases between them. Written as DNA, the CDR3 is TGTGCCAGCAGAAGGGACGAGACTAATGAAAAACTGTTTTTT. This sequence encodes CASRRDETNEKLFF. The whole variable domain, remainder taken from reference TRBV28 and TRBJ1-4, is DVKVTQSSRYLVKRTGEKVFLECVQDMDHENMFWYRQDPGLGLRLIYFSYDVKMKEKGDIPEGYSVSREKKERFSLILESASTNQTSMYLCASRRDETNEKLFFGSGTQLSVL.

The V call is TRBV7-9, the J call TRBJ1-2; D possibly corresponds to TRBD1 (6 bases). Trimming shortened V by 5 bases and J by 1 base, and 11 bases separated the two germline ends. The CDR3 runs to 14 residues. Germline V CDR1 and CDR2: SEHNR, FQNEAQ (reference sequence). This chain's CDR3 is CASSQDSNNYGYTF. Here the CDR3 DNA reads TGTGCCAGCAGCCAGGACAGCAATAACTATGGCTACACCTTC.

This sequence joins TRBV27 and TRBJ1-2, with D maybe TRBD1 (6 bases). Germline lookup yields CDR1 MNHEY and CDR2 SMNVEV (reference sequence). V was shortened by 5 bases and J by 4 bases, with 17 bases between the two germline ends. This CDR3 is 15 amino acids long. The CDR3 coding sequence is TGTGCCAGCAGTCTTGAGGGCAGGGGCCCCTATGGCTACACCTTC. Translated, it gives CASSLEGRGPYGYTF.

This rearrangement joins TRBV7-9 to TRBJ1-2, with D maybe TRBD1 (5 bases). The CDR3 is made up of 14 amino acids. CDR1 is SEHNR, CDR2 FQNEAQ, per germline (reference sequence). V lost 3 bases to trimming and J lost 3 bases, with 11 bases between them. The DNA of the CDR3 is TGTGCCAGCAGCTTTGGGCCGACAGACTATGGCTACACCTTC. As protein: CASSFGPTDYGYTF.

The chain is built from TRBV7-2 and TRBJ2-7; 10 nucleotides line up with TRBD2. The germline CDR1 and CDR2 sequences are SGHTA and FQGNSA. V dropped 3 bases and J dropped 2; count of bases not matched to a gene: 4. CDR3 size: 15 residues. In DNA form, the CDR3 reads TGTGCCAGCAGCTTCGGGACTAGCGCAACCTACGAGCAGTACTTC. This encodes CASSFGTSATYEQYF. The full variable domain, with the rest looked up from reference TRBV7-2 and TRBJ2-7, is GAGVSQSPSNKVTEKGKDVELRCDPISGHTALYWYRQSLGQGLEFLIYFQGNSAPDKSGLPSDRFSAERTGGSVSTLTIQRTQQEDSAVYLCASSFGTSATYEQYFGPGTRLTVT.

The J gene is TRBJ1-2, the V gene TRBV9; unclear D gene. Germline CDR1 and CDR2: SGDLS and YYNGEE. CDR3 size: 15 residues. The germline V and J ends were trimmed by 0 bases and 0 bases, with 9 bases remaining between them. The CDR3 sequence: CASSVDGTTNYGYTF. CDR3 in DNA: TGTGCCAGCAGCGTAGATGGCACAACTAACTATGGCTACACCTTC.

This clone has a single count. V gene TRBV28 combines with J gene TRBJ1-2; D ambiguous. The CDR3 sequence is 14 residues long. Trimming took off 3 bases at V and 0 bases at J, with 8 bases between the two ends. Germline loops: CDR1 MDHEN, CDR2 SYDVKM. The CDR3 sequence: CASSFPPPNYGYTF. The CDR3 nucleotides read TGTGCCAGCAGTTTCCCGCCACCTAACTATGGCTACACCTTC.

This sequence joins TRBV29-1 and TRBJ2-7; 9 bases are a match to TRBD2. The CDR3 contains 15 residues. Unmatched junction bases numbered 15, after V lost 5 bases and J lost 7 bases. Per the germline V gene, CDR1 is SQVTM and CDR2 is ANQGSEA. The CDR3 region has the DNA TGCAGCGTTATGGGGGGACTAGCTGCGGGTTGGGAGCAGTACTTC. It is translated as CSVMGGLAAGWEQYF.

Regarding this clone: The sample contains more than one DNA sequence encoding this CDR3. This chain uses TRBV27 with TRBJ2-7; D is unresolved. CDR1 is MNHEY, CDR2 SMNVEV, per germline (reference sequence). V was shortened by 5 bases and J by 0 bases, with 8 bases between the two germline ends. The CDR3 length is 13 residues. The DNA for the CDR3 is TGTGCCAGCAGTCCGGGTAGCTCCTACGAGCAGTACTTC. This encodes CASSPGSSYEQYF.

The chain employs TRBV4-2 and TRBJ2-7, with TRBD1 matching 9 bases. The germline gives CDR1 LGHNA, CDR2 YNFKEQ. Trimming cost V 4 bases and J 5 bases; bases outside gene matches: 12. The CDR3 extends over 16 amino acids. The chain's CDR3 is CASSLFGGQGFHEQYF. The CDR3 DNA is TGTGCCAGCAGCCTCTTCGGGGGACAGGGTTTCCACGAGCAGTACTTC.

Concerning this clone: Other DNA sequences of this sample code for an identical CDR3. The chain is built from TRBV7-8 and TRBJ1-1; D unresolved. Germline CDR1 is SGHVS and CDR2 is FQNEAQ. The CDR3 contains 14 residues. The V and J ends lost 1 base and 1 base respectively, with 7 bases between them. This CDR3 reads CASSLDRANTEAFF. The CDR3 DNA reads TGTGCCAGCAGCTTAGATCGGGCGAACACTGAAGCTTTCTTT.

The rearrangement links TRBV28 to TRBJ1-5, with 8 bases aligning to TRBD1. The trim removed 5 bases at V and 4 bases at J, leaving 7 bases unmatched. CDR3 length equals 15 residues. The germline gives CDR1 MDHEN, CDR2 SYDVKM. CDR3 in DNA: TGTGCCAGCAGTCAACCGGACAGGGAGAATCAGCCCCAGCATTTT. The encoded protein is CASSQPDRENQPQHF.

The chain recombines TRBV28 with TRBJ1-5; no firm D call. CDR1 and CDR2 from the germline V gene are MDHEN and SYDVKM. The ends were cut back, 5 bases at V and 4 bases at J, with 18 bases in the middle. The length of the CDR3 is 16 residues. CDR3 DNA: TGTGCCAGCAGTCTATTGACGGGGTGGGGTAATCAGCCCCAGCATTTT. This encodes CASSLLTGWGNQPQHF.

The chain recombines TRBV9 with TRBJ2-6, with a possible D match to TRBD1 (6 bases). V gave up 3 bases and J gave up 0 bases, with 13 bases separating them. CDR1 SGDLS and CDR2 YYNGEE come from the germline V gene. This CDR3 has 17 amino acids. CDR3: CASSENTGNSGANVLTF. The CDR3 region has the DNA TGTGCCAGCAGCGAGAACACAGGGAACTCTGGGGCCAACGTCCTGACTTTC. Full variable domain (missing parts from reference TRBV9 and TRBJ2-6): DSGVTQTPKHLITATGQRVTLRCSPRSGDLSVYWYQQSLDQGLQFLIQYYNGEERAKGNILERFSAQQFPDLHSELNLSSLELGDSALYFCASSENTGNSGANVLTFGAGSRLTVL.

The chain recombines TRBV6-1 with TRBJ2-3, with TRBD2 matching over 9 bases. The J segment lost 3 bases and the V segment lost 2 bases, leaving 6 bases of the junction unmatched. Germline V CDR1 and CDR2: MNHNS, SASEGT. The CDR3 spans 16 residues. CDR3 protein: CASSEKTSGYTDTQYF. The CDR3 coding sequence is TGTGCCAGCAGTGAAAAGACTAGCGGCTATACAGATACGCAGTATTTT.